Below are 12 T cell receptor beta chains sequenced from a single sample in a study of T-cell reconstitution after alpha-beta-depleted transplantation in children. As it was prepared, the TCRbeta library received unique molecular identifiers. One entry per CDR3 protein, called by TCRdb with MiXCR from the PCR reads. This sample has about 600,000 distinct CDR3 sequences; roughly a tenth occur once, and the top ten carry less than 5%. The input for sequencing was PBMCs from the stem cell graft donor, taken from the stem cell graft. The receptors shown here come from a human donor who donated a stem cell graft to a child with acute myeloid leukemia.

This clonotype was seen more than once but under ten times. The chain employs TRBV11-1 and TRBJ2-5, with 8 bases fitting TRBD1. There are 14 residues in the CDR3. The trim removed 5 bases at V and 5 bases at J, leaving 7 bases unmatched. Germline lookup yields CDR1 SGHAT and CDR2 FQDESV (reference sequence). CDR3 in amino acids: CASSPIDRGETQYF. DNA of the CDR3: TGTGCCAGCAGCCCGATAGACAGGGGCGAGACCCAGTACTTC.

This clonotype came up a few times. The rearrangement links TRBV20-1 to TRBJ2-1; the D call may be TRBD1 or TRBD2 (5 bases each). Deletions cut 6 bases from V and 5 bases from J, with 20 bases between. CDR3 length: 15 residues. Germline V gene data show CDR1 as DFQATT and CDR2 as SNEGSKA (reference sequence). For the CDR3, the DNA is TGCAGTGCCCCCCGCACCGGGACCGCACACAATGAGCAGTTCTTC. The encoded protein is CSAPRTGTAHNEQFF.

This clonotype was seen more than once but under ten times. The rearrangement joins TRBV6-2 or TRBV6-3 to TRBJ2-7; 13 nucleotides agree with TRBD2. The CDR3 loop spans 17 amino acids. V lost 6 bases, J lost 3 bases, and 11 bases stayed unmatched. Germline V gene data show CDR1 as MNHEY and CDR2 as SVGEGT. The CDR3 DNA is TGTGCCAGCAGGGCCGGGACTAGCGGGACGCTGCTCTACGAGCAGTACTTC. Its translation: CASRAGTSGTLLYEQYF.

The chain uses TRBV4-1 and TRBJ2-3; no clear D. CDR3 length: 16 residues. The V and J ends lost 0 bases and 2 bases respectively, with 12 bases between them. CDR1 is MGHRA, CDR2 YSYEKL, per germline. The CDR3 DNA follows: TGCGCCAGCAGCCAAGATAGGGCGGACGACACAGATACGCAGTATTTT. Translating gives CASSQDRADDTDTQYF.

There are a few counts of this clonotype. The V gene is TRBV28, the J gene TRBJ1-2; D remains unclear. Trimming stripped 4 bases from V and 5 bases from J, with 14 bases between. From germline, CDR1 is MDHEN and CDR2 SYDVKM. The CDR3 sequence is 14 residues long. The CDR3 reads CASSSTFLEYGYTF. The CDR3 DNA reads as TGTGCCAGCAGTTCGACATTTTTAGAATATGGCTACACCTTC.

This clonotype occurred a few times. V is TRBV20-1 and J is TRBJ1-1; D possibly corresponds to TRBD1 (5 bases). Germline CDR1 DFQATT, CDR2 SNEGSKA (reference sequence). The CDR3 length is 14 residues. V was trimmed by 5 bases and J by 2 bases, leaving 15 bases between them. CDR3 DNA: TGCAGTGCTTCACCGGCGGGGGGTAACACTGAAGCTTTCTTT. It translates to CSASPAGGNTEAFF.

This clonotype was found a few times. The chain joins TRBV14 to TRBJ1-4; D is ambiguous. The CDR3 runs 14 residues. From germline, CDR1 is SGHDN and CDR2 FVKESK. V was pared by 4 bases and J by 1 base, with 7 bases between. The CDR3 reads CASSPRVTNEKLFF. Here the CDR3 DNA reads TGTGCCAGCAGCCCTAGGGTAACTAATGAAAAACTGTTTTTT. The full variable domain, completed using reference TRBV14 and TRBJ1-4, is EAGVTQFPSHSVIEKGQTVTLRCDPISGHDNLYWYRRVMGKEIKFLLHFVKESKQDESGMPNNRFLAERTGGTYSTLKVQPAELEDSGVYFCASSPRVTNEKLFFGSGTQLSVL.

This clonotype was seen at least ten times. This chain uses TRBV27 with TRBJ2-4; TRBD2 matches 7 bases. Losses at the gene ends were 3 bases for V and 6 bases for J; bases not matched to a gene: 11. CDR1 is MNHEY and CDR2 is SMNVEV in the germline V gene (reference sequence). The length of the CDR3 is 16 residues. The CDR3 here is CASSFSGAGGGNIQYF. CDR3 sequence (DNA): TGTGCCAGCAGTTTCTCCGGGGCCGGCGGGGGAAACATTCAGTACTTC.

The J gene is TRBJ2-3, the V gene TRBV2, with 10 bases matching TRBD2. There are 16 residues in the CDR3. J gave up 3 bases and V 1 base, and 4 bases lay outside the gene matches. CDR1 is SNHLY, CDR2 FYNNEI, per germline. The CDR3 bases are TGTGCCAGCAGTGAAGAACTAGCGGGAATAACAGATACGCAGTATTTT. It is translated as CASSEELAGITDTQYF.

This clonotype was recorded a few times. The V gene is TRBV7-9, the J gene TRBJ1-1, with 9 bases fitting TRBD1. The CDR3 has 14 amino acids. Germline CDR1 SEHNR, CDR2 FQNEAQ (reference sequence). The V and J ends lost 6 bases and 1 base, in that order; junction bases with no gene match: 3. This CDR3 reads CASSGTGKNTEAFF. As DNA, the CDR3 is TGTGCCAGCAGTGGGACAGGGAAGAACACTGAAGCTTTCTTT.

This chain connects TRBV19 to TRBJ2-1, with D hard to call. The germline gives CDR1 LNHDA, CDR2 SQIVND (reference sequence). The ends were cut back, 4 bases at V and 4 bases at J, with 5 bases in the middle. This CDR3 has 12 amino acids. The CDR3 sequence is CASSTRYNEQFF. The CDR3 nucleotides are TGTGCCAGTAGTACCAGGTACAATGAGCAGTTCTTC.

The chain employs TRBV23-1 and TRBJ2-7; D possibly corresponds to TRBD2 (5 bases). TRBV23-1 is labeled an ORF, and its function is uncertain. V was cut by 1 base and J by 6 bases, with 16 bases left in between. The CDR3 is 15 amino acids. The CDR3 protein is CASSQLVGELREQYF. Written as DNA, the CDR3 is TGCGCCAGCAGTCAATTGGTGGGAGAGCTTCGCGAGCAGTACTTC.